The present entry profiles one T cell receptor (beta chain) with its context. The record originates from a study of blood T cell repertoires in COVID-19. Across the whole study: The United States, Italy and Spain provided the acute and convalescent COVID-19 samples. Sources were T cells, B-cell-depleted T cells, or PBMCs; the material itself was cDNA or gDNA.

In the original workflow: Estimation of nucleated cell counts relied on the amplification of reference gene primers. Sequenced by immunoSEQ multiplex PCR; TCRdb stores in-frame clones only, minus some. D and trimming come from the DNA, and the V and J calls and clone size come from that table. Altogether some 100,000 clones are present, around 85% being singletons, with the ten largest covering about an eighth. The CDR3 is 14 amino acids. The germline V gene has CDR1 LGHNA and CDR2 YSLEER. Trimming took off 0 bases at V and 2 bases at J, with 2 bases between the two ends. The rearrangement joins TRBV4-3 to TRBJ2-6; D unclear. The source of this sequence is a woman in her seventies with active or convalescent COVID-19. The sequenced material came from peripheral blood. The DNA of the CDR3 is TGCGCCAGCAGCCAAGATACTGGGGCCAACGTCCTGACTTTC. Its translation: CASSQDTGANVLTF.